The clone carrying this T cell receptor (beta chain) has ten or more counts. Its antigen is still unknown. Amplified regions were TCR beta CDR3 sequences from RNA transcripts. First-round RT-PCR of the TCR CDR3 relied on the HTBI primer set. One entry per CDR3 protein results from TCRdb running MiXCR on the multiplex PCR reads. The sample lists about 380,000 distinct CDR3 sequences; about 18% were seen once. The sample belongs to a study of T cells in Graves' hyperthyroidism and ophthalmopathy. The ends were cut back, 7 bases at V and 0 bases at J, with 12 bases in the middle. CDR1 and CDR2 (germline): MNHNS, SASEGT. The CDR3 sequence is 14 residues long. Whole-study findings and limits: Blood held most thyroid clonotypes expanded above 0.001 frequency.

The sequenced sample consisted of blood. The sequence came from a man younger than 30 with Graves' ophthalmopathy. The rearrangement links TRBV6-1 to TRBJ1-1; D call uncertain. As DNA, the CDR3 is TGTGCCAGCACTCGGACGGAAATGAACACTGAAGCTTTCTTT. This gives the protein CASTRTEMNTEAFF.